These 27 T cell receptor beta chains originate from one sample sequenced in a study of T cells after yellow fever vaccination (dated by TCRdb to about 2019). The sample's treatment or condition label is to be understood as: live attenuated yellow fever vaccine strain. The method behind the library was 5' RACE. The instrument given in TCRdb is Illumina NovaSeq 6000. TCRdb ran its own pipeline on the public reads, namely fastp trimming at Q25 and MiXCR clone calling, and kept in-frame beta chains. Rows merge per CDR3 protein into single entries with the most common DNA and genes. This sample lists 300,000 or so distinct CDR3 sequences; 8.7% were detected once. The ten largest clones represent 3% to 3.5% of the sample. Sequenced here: CD4+ T cells sorted from PBMCs, sampled 5 days after the yellow fever booster vaccination. The source is a man younger than 30 who received the YFV17D yellow fever vaccine.

This clonotype was seen a handful of times. This chain links TRBV7-2 with TRBJ2-5, with D uncertain. The germline CDR1 and CDR2 sequences are SGHTA and FQGNSA. The CDR3 spans 14 residues. V was clipped by 2 bases and J by 4 bases, with 11 bases between them. CDR3 coding DNA: TGTGCCAGCAGCTTAAACGGGCCGAGAGAGACCCAGTACTTC. Translating gives CASSLNGPRETQYF.

This clonotype was picked up a small number of times. The chain uses TRBV7-8 and TRBJ2-4; no firm D call. CDR1 SGHVS and CDR2 FQNEAQ come from the germline V gene. The CDR3 spans 16 residues. The V and J ends lost 5 bases and 6 bases respectively, with 20 bases between them. CDR3 region: CASSPGTRTPLNIQYF. DNA of the CDR3: TGTGCCAGCAGCCCTGGAACTCGGACCCCCTTAAACATTCAGTACTTC.

A few counts support this clonotype. This chain joins TRBV10-3 and TRBJ1-4; 7 bases fit TRBD1. The CDR3 covers 14 residues. In germline, CDR1 is ENHRY, CDR2 SYGVKD. The V and J ends lost 5 bases and 2 bases, in that order; junction bases with no gene match: 2. The CDR3 spells CAISRQGTNEKLFF. The CDR3 region has the DNA TGTGCCATCAGTAGACAGGGTACTAATGAAAAACTGTTTTTT.

The V gene is TRBV5-1, the J gene TRBJ1-6; D not resolved. V was shortened by 4 bases and J by 7 bases, with 12 bases between the two germline ends. The V gene's germline CDR1 is SGHRS and CDR2 YFSETQ. The CDR3 is 14 residues long. DNA for the CDR3: TGCGCCAGCAGCGGCCAAGACGGAAATTCACCCCTCCACTTT. It is translated as CASSGQDGNSPLHF.

This clonotype was detected only a few times. This chain uses TRBV12-3 or TRBV12-4 with TRBJ2-1; maybe TRBD1 (6 bases). Between the trimmed V and J ends, which lost 8 bases and 0 bases, there was a span of 11 bases. The CDR3 extends over 14 amino acids. The CDR3 protein is CASGGQSSYNEQFF. The CDR3 region has the DNA TGTGCCAGCGGTGGACAGAGCTCCTACAATGAGCAGTTCTTC.

This clonotype came up many times. Germline is not matched at one junction end, which may reflect a read error. This chain joins TRBV20-1 and TRBJ1-4; the match to TRBD1 covers 7 bases. Germline V CDR1 and CDR2: DFQATT, SNEGSKA (reference sequence). The CDR3 runs to 11 residues. The chain's CDR3 is CSARDLRGQWF. CDR3 sequence (DNA): TGCAGTGCTAGAGATCTAAGGGGACAGTGGTTC.

Only a few counts were recorded for this clonotype. The V gene is TRBV20-1, the J gene TRBJ2-5; D tentatively fits TRBD1 or TRBD2 (5 bases each). Germline CDR1 reads DFQATT; CDR2 reads SNEGSKA (reference sequence). The CDR3 totals 16 residues. Trimming left V 3 bases short and J 1 base short, with 18 bases between. The CDR3 nucleotides read TGCAGTGCTAGGGTTGGGGGAGCTGGATTCCAAGAGACCCAGTACTTC. Translated: CSARVGGAGFQETQYF.

J is TRBJ1-6 and V is TRBV7-9; D is uncertain. From germline, CDR1 is SEHNR and CDR2 FQNEAQ (reference sequence). There are 16 residues in the CDR3. V was cut by 5 bases and J by 2 bases, with 13 bases left in between. Written as DNA, the CDR3 is TGTGCCAGCAGCCGGGCCAATCTACCCTATAATTCACCCCTCCACTTT. It translates to CASSRANLPYNSPLHF.

The V gene is TRBV5-1, the J gene TRBJ1-2, with TRBD1 identical over 8 bases. The CDR3 covers 14 residues. The germline V gene has CDR1 SGHRS and CDR2 YFSETQ. The trim removed 0 bases at V and 3 bases at J, leaving 1 base unmatched. CDR3 in amino acids: CASSLDRGDYGYTF. CDR3 coding DNA: TGCGCCAGCAGCTTGGACAGGGGGGACTATGGCTACACCTTC.

In its sample, this clonotype was seen a few times. The CDR3 loop reads CASRPLTGGYEQYF. The CDR3 DNA sequence: TGTGCCAGTCGACCACTGACAGGGGGTTACGAGCAGTACTTC. The rearrangement joins TRBV6-5 to TRBJ2-7; 9 nucleotides align to TRBD1. The CDR3 loop spans 14 amino acids. Germline V gene lookup returns CDR1 MNHEY and CDR2 SVGAGI. V lost 9 bases, J lost 4 bases, and 10 bases stayed unmatched.

This clonotype turned up a few times. Compared with germline, one end of the junction differs, possibly owing to a read error. The chain joins TRBV3-1 to TRBJ2-5; D unresolved. Germline CDR1 and CDR2: LGHDT and YNNKEL (reference sequence). This CDR3 contains 12 residues. CDR3 nucleotide sequence: TGTGCCAGCAGCCAAGTCCGAGAGACCCAGTGCTTC. Protein: CASSQVRETQCF.

This clonotype was counted only a few times. The chain joins TRBV7-2 to TRBJ2-1, with D uncertain. The CDR3 runs 12 residues. Germline lookup yields CDR1 SGHTA and CDR2 FQGNSA. The V and J ends lost 3 bases and 8 bases respectively, with 8 bases between them. CDR3: CASSFRRDEQFF. The CDR3 nucleotides read TGTGCCAGCAGCTTCAGACGGGATGAGCAGTTCTTC.

The chain combines TRBV6-5 with TRBJ1-6; possible D gene TRBD1, 5 bases. The V end was cut by 6 bases, the J end by 7 bases, with 19 bases between. The CDR3 runs 16 residues. CDR1 and CDR2 (germline): MNHEY, SVGAGI. DNA of the CDR3: TGTGCCAGCAGCCCCGACAGCAGACGGAAAAATTCACCCCTCCACTTT. This gives the protein CASSPDSRRKNSPLHF.

The chain has TRBV6-6 and TRBJ2-3; 9 bases fit TRBD2. The V gene end was trimmed by 6 bases and the J gene end by 3 bases; junction bases not matched to a gene: 22. Germline lookup yields CDR1 MNHNY and CDR2 SVGAGI (reference sequence). CDR3 length equals 20 residues. The CDR3 nucleotides read TGTGCCAGCAGCCTAGCCCTGGCGGGGGGTAGCGGGGGCGGAACAGATACGCAGTATTTT. Its translation: CASSLALAGGSGGGTDTQYF.

This clonotype has only a few counts. The V gene is TRBV28, the J gene TRBJ1-4; D gene unclear. This CDR3 comprises 13 residues. Per germline, CDR1 MDHEN and CDR2 SYDVKM. V gave up 8 bases and J gave up 0 bases, with 7 bases separating them. In nucleotides, the CDR3 is TGTGCCAGCTTGACAACAACTAATGAAAAACTGTTTTTT. Protein: CASLTTTNEKLFF. The full variable domain, its missing parts supplied by reference TRBV28 and TRBJ1-4, is DVKVTQSSRYLVKRTGEKVFLECVQDMDHENMFWYRQDPGLGLRLIYFSYDVKMKEKGDIPEGYSVSREKKERFSLILESASTNQTSMYLCASLTTTNEKLFFGSGTQLSVL.

The chain is built from TRBV7-2 and TRBJ1-1, with TRBD1 as a possible D gene (5 bases). Trimming left V 5 bases short and J 8 bases short, with 12 bases between. Germline V CDR1 and CDR2: SGHTA, FQGNSA. There are 12 residues in the CDR3. CDR3 sequence reads: CASSRDEKEAFF. The DNA for the CDR3 is TGTGCCAGCAGCCGGGACGAAAAGGAAGCTTTCTTT.

A few counts support this clonotype. The chain links TRBV25-1 to TRBJ2-1; D tentatively reads TRBD1 or TRBD2 (5 bases each). The V and J ends lost 3 bases and 9 bases respectively, with 12 bases between them. Germline V lookup: CDR1 MGHDK, CDR2 SYGVNS. The CDR3 loop spans 13 amino acids. Written as DNA, the CDR3 is TGTGCCAGCAGTGATTTCAGGGCGGGTGAGCAGTTCTTC. It is translated as CASSDFRAGEQFF.

The J gene is TRBJ2-5, the V gene TRBV20-1, with TRBD2 matching 8 bases. CDR3 length equals 15 residues. Germline loops: CDR1 DFQATT, CDR2 SNEGSKA (reference sequence). Trimming took 3 bases from V and 5 from J; bases not matched to a gene: 11. The DNA for the CDR3 is TGCAGTGCTAGCGTCCCCTCAGTAGCGGGGGAGACCCAGTACTTC. Its protein is CSASVPSVAGETQYF.

This clonotype was seen ten or more times. The CDR3 sequence is CASSPGVTDTQYF. CDR3 sequence (DNA): TGTGCCAGCAGCCCAGGGGTCACAGATACGCAGTATTTT. The chain couples TRBV9 to TRBJ2-3; TRBD1 might be the D (6 bases). The CDR3 contains 13 residues. Germline V gene data show CDR1 as SGDLS and CDR2 as YYNGEE. V lost 4 bases and J lost 2, with 8 bases in between.

This clonotype was picked up a small number of times. The chain employs TRBV3-1 and TRBJ1-1; tentative D call: TRBD1 (5 bases). Germline V gene sequence: CDR1 LGHDT, CDR2 YNNKEL (reference sequence). V lost 0 bases and J 10 bases, leaving 12 bases between the germline ends. The CDR3 has 13 amino acids. The chain's CDR3 is CASSQDPVGVAFF. The CDR3 bases are TGTGCCAGCAGCCAAGATCCAGTGGGGGTAGCTTTCTTT.

This clonotype has at least ten counts. The chain uses TRBV15 and TRBJ2-1; D is perhaps TRBD2 (7 bases). V shed 5 bases and J shed 3 bases, with 20 bases lying between them. Germline lookup yields CDR1 LNHNV and CDR2 YYDKDF (reference sequence). The CDR3 runs to 17 residues. The CDR3 sequence is CATSGTPRGGGYNEQFF. CDR3 coding DNA: TGTGCCACCAGCGGGACCCCTAGGGGGGGCGGCTACAATGAGCAGTTCTTC.

V and J are TRBV7-3 and TRBJ2-3, with 12 bases that match TRBD2. The CDR3 extends over 15 amino acids. Germline assignment: CDR1 SGHTA and CDR2 FQGTGA. V shed 4 bases, J shed 4 bases, and the junction held 3 bases outside the gene matches. As DNA, the CDR3 is TGTGCCAGCAGCTCCCTAGCGGGGGGGGCAGATACGCAGTATTTT. This translates into CASSSLAGGADTQYF.

This clonotype was detected only a few times. The chain is built from TRBV5-1 and TRBJ2-5, with 12 bases lining up with TRBD2. The CDR3 is 15 amino acids. Trimming took 4 bases from V and 4 from J; bases not matched to a gene: 5. Germline V CDR1 and CDR2: SGHRS, YFSETQ. CDR3 sequence (DNA): TGCGCCAGCAGCCGACTAGCGGGGGTCCTAGAGACCCAGTACTTC. It translates to CASSRLAGVLETQYF.

The sample holds a few counts of this clonotype. The rearrangement uses TRBV12-3 or TRBV12-4 and TRBJ1-6; 7 positions match TRBD1. V lost 1 base and J lost 0; bases outside the gene matches: 3. The CDR3 runs 17 residues. The DNA for the CDR3 is TGTGCCAGCAGTTTAGACAGGGGTAGCTCCTATAATTCACCCCTCCACTTT. Translated, it gives CASSLDRGSSYNSPLHF.

The chain is built from TRBV7-9 and TRBJ2-1; 9 nucleotides agree with TRBD2. Trimming at V came to 0 bases and at J to 4 bases, leaving 4 bases not matched to a gene. CDR3 length equals 16 residues. Germline V gene lookup returns CDR1 SEHNR and CDR2 FQNEAQ (reference sequence). CDR3: CASSLAPSGVYNEQFF. The DNA of the CDR3 is TGTGCCAGCAGCTTAGCGCCTAGCGGGGTGTACAATGAGCAGTTCTTC.

In its sample, this clonotype was seen many times. V gene TRBV3-1 combines with J gene TRBJ2-7, with 10 bases identical to TRBD1. Germline CDR1 and CDR2: LGHDT and YNNKEL (reference sequence). V was clipped by 4 bases and J by 1 base; unmatched bases: 4. CDR3 length: 15 residues. CDR3 residues: CASSPGQGRSYEQYF. The CDR3 coding sequence is TGTGCCAGCAGCCCGGGACAGGGGCGATCCTACGAGCAGTACTTC.

This clonotype was seen ten or more times. This chain uses TRBV5-1 with TRBJ2-1; 13 bases fit TRBD2. V shed 7 bases, J shed 7 bases, and the junction held 5 bases outside the gene matches. Germline CDR1 reads SGHRS; CDR2 reads YFSETQ. This CDR3 has 14 residues. In nucleotides, the CDR3 is TGCGCCAGCGACCGGGGACTAGCGGGGAATGAGCAGTTCTTC. Residues: CASDRGLAGNEQFF.